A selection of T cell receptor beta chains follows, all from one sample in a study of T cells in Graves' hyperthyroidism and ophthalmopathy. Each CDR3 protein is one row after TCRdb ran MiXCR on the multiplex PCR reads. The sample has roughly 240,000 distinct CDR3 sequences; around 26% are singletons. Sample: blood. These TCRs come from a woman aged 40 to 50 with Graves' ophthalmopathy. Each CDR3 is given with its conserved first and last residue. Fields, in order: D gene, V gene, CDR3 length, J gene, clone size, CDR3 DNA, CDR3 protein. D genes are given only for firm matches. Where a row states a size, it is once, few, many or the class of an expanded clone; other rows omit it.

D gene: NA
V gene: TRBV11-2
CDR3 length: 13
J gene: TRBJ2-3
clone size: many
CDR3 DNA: TGTGCCAGCGCCAGGGTGCGCACAGATACGCAGTATTTT
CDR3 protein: CASARVRTDTQYF

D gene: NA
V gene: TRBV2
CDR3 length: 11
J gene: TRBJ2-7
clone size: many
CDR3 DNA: TGTGCCAGCAGTGAGAAATACGAGCAGTACTTC
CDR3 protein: CASSEKYEQYF

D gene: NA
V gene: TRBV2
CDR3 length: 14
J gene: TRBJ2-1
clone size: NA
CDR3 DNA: TGTGCCAGCTTGGAGGGTAGGGTAGGGGATGAGCAGTTCTTC
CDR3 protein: CASLEGRVGDEQFF

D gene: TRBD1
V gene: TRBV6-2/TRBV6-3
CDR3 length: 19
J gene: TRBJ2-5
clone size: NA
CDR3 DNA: TGTGCCAGCAGTTACTCAGGGCGCGGATGGGACAGGGCACGGGAGACCCAGTACTTC
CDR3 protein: CASSYSGRGWDRARETQYF

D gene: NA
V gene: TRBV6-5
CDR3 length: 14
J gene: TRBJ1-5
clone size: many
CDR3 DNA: TGTGCCAGCAGTTACTTATATAGCAATCAGCCCCAGCATTTT
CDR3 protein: CASSYLYSNQPQHF

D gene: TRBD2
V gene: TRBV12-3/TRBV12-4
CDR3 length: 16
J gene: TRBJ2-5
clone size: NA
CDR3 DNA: TGTGCCAGCACCACCGTGGGACTAGCGGGGGGAGAGACCCAGTACTTC
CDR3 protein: CASTTVGLAGGETQYF

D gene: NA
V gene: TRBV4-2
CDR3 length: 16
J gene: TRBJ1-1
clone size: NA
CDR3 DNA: TGTGCCAGCAGCCAACAGGTCCCATTAAGTTTTAAGGAAGCTTTCTTT
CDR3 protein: CASSQQVPLSFKEAFF

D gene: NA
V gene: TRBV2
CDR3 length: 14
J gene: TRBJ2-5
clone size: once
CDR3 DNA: TGTGCCAGCAGTGATACTCTAGGGGTCGAGACCCAGTACTTC
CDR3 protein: CASSDTLGVETQYF

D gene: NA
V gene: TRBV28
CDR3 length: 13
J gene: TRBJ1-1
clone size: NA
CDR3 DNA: TGTGCCAGCGCCGGGATTATGAACACTGAAGCTTTCTTT
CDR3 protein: CASAGIMNTEAFF

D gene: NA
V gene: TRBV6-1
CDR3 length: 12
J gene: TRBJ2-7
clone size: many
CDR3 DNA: TGTGCCAGCAGTGGGTACTATCCCGAGCAGTACTTC
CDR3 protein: CASSGYYPEQYF

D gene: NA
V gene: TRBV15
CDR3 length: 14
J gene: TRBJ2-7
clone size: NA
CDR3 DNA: TGTGCCACCAGCGGAACCGGGACAACCTACGAGCAGTACTTC
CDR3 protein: CATSGTGTTYEQYF

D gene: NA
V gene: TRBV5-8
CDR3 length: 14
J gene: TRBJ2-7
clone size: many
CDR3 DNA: TGTGCCAGCAGCTTGGAGCCCGAGGGCTACGAGCAGTACTTC
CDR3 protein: CASSLEPEGYEQYF

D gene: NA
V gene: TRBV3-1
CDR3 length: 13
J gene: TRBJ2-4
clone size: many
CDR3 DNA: TGTGCCAGCAGCCAGGGATCCAAAAACATTCAGTACTTC
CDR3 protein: CASSQGSKNIQYF

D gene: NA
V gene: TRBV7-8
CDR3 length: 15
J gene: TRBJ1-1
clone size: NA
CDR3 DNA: TGTGCCAGCAGCTTACTAGTCAGAATGAACACTGAAGCTTTCTTT
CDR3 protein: CASSLLVRMNTEAFF

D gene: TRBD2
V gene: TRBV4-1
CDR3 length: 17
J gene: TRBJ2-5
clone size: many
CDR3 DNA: TGCGCCAGCAGCCCCAACCCGGGACTAGCGGGGGAAGAGACCCAGTACTTC
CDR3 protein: CASSPNPGLAGEETQYF

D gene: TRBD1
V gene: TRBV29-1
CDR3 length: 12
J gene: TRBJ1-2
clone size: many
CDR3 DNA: TGCAGCGCCCGGACAGGGGGTAGTGGCTACACCTTC
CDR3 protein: CSARTGGSGYTF

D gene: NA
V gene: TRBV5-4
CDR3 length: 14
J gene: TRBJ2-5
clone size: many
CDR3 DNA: TGTGCCAGCATGCGGTATAAGTACCAAGAGACCCAGTACTTC
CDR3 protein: CASMRYKYQETQYF

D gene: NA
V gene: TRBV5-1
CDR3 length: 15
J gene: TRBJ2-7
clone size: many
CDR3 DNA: TGCGCCAGAGGGGATGTGACAGTTCTCTCCTACGAGCAGTACTTC
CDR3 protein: CARGDVTVLSYEQYF

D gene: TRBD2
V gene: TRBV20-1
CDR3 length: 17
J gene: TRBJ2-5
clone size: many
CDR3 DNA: TGCAGTGCTAGAAAGCCGGGACTAGCGGGGACAAAAGAGACCCAGTACTTC
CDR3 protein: CSARKPGLAGTKETQYF

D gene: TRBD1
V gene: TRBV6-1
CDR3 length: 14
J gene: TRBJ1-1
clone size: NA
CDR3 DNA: TGTGCCAGCAGGAGGGGACAGGGGGCTACTGAAGCTTTCTTT
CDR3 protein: CASRRGQGATEAFF

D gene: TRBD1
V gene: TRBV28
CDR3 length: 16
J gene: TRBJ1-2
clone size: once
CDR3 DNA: TGTGCCAGCAGTGTCGGGACAGGGAGAACTAACTATGGCTACACCTTC
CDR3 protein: CASSVGTGRTNYGYTF

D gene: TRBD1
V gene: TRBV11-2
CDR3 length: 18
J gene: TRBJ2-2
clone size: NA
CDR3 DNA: TGTGCCAGCAGCCCGCGACCAGGACAGGGGTCGAACACCGGGGAGCTGTTTTTT
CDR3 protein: CASSPRPGQGSNTGELFF

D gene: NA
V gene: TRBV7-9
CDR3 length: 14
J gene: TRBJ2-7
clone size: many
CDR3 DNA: TGTGCCAGCAGCCCCCCCGGGAGCTCCTACGAGCAGTACTTC
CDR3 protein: CASSPPGSSYEQYF

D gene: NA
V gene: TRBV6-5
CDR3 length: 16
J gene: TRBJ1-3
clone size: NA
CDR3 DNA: TGTGCCAGCAGTTACTCGAGTGGGAGGAATGGAAACACCATATATTTT
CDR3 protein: CASSYSSGRNGNTIYF

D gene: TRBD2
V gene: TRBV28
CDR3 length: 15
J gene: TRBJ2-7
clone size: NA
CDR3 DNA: TGTGCCAGCAGTTTACCACTAGCGGGGGGTTCCGAGCAGTACTTC
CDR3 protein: CASSLPLAGGSEQYF

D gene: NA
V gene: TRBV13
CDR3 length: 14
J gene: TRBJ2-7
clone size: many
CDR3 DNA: TGTGCCAGCAGCCCGGACACAACTACCTACGAGCAGTACTTC
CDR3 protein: CASSPDTTTYEQYF

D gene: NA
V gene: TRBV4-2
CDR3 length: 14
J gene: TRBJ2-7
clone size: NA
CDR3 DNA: TGTGCCAGCAGCCAAGAGTACTCGGGCTACGAGCAGTACTTC
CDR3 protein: CASSQEYSGYEQYF

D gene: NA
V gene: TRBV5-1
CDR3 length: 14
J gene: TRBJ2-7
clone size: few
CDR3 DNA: TGCGCCAGCAGCTTGTACAGCCGGAACTACGAGCAGTACTTC
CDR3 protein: CASSLYSRNYEQYF

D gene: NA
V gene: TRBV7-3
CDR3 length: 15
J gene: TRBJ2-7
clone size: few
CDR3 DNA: TGTGCCAGCAGCTTAAGTGGCGGGGTGACCTACGAGCAGTACTTC
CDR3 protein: CASSLSGGVTYEQYF

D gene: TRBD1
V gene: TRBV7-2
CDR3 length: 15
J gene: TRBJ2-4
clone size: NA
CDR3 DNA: TGTGCCAGCAGCTCGACAGGGGGCTCCAAAAACATTCAGTACTTC
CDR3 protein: CASSSTGGSKNIQYF

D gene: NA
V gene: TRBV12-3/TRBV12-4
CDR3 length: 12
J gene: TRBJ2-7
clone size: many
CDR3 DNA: TGTGCCAGCAGTTTAATGGCTTTCGAGCAGTACTTC
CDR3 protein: CASSLMAFEQYF

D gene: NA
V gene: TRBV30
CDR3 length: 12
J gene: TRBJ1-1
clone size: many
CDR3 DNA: TGTGCCTGGAGTGTAAAGGCGTCTGAAGCTTTCTTT
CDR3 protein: CAWSVKASEAFF

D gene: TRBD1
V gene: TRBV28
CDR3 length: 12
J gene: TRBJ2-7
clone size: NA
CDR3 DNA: TGTGCCAGCAGTTTTCAGGGGGCCGAGCAGTACTTC
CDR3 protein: CASSFQGAEQYF

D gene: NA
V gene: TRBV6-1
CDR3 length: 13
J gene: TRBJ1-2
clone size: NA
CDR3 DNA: TGTGCCAGCAACCAACAGTCAGGGAATGGCTACACCTTC
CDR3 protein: CASNQQSGNGYTF

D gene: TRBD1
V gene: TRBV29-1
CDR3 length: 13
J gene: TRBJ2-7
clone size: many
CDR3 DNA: TGCAGCGCTGGAGACAGGGGTTCTGACGAGCAGTACTTC
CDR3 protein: CSAGDRGSDEQYF

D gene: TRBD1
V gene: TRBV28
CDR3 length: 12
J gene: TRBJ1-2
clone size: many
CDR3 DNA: TGTGCCAGCGAACAGGGGGCGTATGGCTACACCTTC
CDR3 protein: CASEQGAYGYTF

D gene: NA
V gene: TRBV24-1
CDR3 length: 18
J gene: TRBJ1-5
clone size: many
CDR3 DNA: TGTGCCACCAGTGATTTCAGCAGGATGCCCGATAGCAATCAGCCCCAGCATTTT
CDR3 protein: CATSDFSRMPDSNQPQHF

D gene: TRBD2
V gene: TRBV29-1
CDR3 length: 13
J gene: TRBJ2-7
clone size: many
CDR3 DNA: TGCAGCGTTGGGGAGACTAGCGGATACGAGCAGTACTTC
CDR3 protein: CSVGETSGYEQYF

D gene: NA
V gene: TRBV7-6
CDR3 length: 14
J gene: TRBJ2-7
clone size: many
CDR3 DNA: TGTGCCAGCAGCTCCGAGGGGGTGACCTACGAGCAGTACTTC
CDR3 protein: CASSSEGVTYEQYF

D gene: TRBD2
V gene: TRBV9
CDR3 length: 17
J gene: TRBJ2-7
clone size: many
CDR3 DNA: TGTGCCAGCAGCTCCTTTGTGGGGGGGAGGCCCTCCTACGAGCAGTACTTC
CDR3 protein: CASSSFVGGRPSYEQYF

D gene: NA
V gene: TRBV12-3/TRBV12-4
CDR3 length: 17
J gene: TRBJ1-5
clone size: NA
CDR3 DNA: TGTGCCAGCAGTTCTGACAGCCAAAGTTATAGCAATCAGCCCCAGCATTTT
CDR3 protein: CASSSDSQSYSNQPQHF

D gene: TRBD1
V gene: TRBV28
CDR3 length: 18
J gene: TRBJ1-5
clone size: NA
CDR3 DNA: TGTGCCAGCAGGTCGGGACAGGGAAGGGGAATTAGCAATCAGCCCCAGCATTTT
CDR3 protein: CASRSGQGRGISNQPQHF

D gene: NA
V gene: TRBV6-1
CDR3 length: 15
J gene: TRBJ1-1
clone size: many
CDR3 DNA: TGTGCCAGCAGTGCAATGGGACAAGTAAACACTGAAGCTTTCTTT
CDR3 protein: CASSAMGQVNTEAFF

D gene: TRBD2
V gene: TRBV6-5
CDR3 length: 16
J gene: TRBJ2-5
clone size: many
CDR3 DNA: TGTGCCAGCAGTTACTCTAGCGGGATCCGAGGAGGGACCCAGTACTTC
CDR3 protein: CASSYSSGIRGGTQYF

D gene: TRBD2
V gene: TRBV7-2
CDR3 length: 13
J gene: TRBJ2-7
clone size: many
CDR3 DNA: TGTGCCAGCGGGTGGACTAGCCTCTACGAGCAGTACTTC
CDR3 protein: CASGWTSLYEQYF

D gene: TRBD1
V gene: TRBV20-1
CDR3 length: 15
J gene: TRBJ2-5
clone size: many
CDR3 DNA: TGCAGTGCTAGAGGCGCGACAGGGGCGGATGAGACCCAGTACTTC
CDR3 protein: CSARGATGADETQYF

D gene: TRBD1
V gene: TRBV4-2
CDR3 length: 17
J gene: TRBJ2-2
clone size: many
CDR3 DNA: TGTGCCAGCAGCCAAGACGCACAGGGGGCGGTTCCCGGGGAGCTGTTTTTT
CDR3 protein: CASSQDAQGAVPGELFF

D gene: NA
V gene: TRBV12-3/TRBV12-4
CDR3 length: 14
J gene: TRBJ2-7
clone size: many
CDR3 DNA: TGTGCCAGCAGTTTTGTGACGGACTCCTACGAGCAGTACTTC
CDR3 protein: CASSFVTDSYEQYF

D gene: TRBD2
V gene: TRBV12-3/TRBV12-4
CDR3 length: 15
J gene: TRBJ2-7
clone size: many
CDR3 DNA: TGTGCCAGCAGTGCCCGCCTAGCGGAAACCTACGAGCAGTACTTC
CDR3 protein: CASSARLAETYEQYF

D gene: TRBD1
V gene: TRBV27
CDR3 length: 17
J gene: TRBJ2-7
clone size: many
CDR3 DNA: TGTGCCAGCAGTACCCGGACAGGGGGTGAATTCTCCTACGAGCAGTACTTC
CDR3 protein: CASSTRTGGEFSYEQYF

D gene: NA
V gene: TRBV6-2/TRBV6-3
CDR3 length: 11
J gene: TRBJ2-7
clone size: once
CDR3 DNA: TGTGCCAGCAGTTACGGATTCCCCAGGGTCTTC
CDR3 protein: CASSYGFPRVF

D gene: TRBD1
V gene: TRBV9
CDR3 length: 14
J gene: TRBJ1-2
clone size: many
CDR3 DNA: TGTGCCAGCAGCGTAGGACAGGGGAACTATGGCTACACCTTC
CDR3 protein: CASSVGQGNYGYTF

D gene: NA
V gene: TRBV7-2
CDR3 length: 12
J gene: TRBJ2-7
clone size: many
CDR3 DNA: TGTGCCAGCAGCTCTAATGACTACGAGCAGTACTTC
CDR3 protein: CASSSNDYEQYF

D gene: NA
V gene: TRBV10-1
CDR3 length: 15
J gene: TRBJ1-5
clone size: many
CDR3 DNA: TGCGCCAGCAGTGTATCCCGATATTCTAATCAGCCCCAGCATTTT
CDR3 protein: CASSVSRYSNQPQHF

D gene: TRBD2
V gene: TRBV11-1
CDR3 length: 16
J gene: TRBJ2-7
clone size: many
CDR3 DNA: TGTGCCAGCAGCCGGCGGACTAGCGGTAGCTCCTACGAGCAGTACTTC
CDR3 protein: CASSRRTSGSSYEQYF

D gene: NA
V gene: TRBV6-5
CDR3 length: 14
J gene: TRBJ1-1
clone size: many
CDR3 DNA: TGTGCCAGCAGTTACTCCGCGGGGGGGACTGAAGCTTTCTTT
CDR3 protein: CASSYSAGGTEAFF

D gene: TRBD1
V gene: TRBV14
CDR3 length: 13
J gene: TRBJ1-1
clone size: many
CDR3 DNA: TGTGCCAGCAGCCAACGTTACAGGGGAGACGCTTTCTTT
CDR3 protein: CASSQRYRGDAFF

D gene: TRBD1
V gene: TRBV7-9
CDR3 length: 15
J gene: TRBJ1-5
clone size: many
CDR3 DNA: TGTGCCAGCAGCTACGGACAGGGCAGCCATCAGCCCCAGCATTTT
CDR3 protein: CASSYGQGSHQPQHF

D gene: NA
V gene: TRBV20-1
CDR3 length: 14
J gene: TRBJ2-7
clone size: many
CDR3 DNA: TGCAGTGCTCAAACGGGAGTACCCACCAAGGAGCAGTACTTC
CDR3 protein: CSAQTGVPTKEQYF